One sample yielded the 29 T cell receptor beta chains listed below, sequenced in a study of T cells in Graves' hyperthyroidism and ophthalmopathy. Regions amplified from RNA transcripts were the TCR beta CDR3 regions. The HTBI primer set drove a first-round RT-PCR of the TCR CDR3. One entry per CDR3 protein results from TCRdb running MiXCR on the multiplex PCR reads. This table has roughly 350,000 distinct CDR3 sequences, roughly 13% appearing once. The material sequenced was blood. The receptors originated from a woman in her thirties or forties with Graves' ophthalmopathy.

In this sample, this clonotype turned up a few times. The V and J genes are TRBV20-1 and TRBJ2-7; perhaps TRBD1 as D (6 bases). V shed 0 bases and J shed 3 bases, with 18 bases lying between them. In germline, CDR1 is DFQATT, CDR2 SNEGSKA (reference sequence). This CDR3 is built from 16 residues. The CDR3 here is CSARDPTGSHLYEQYF. DNA of the CDR3: TGCAGTGCTAGAGACCCTACAGGGTCCCATCTCTACGAGCAGTACTTC.

This clonotype was counted only a few times. The CDR3 is CASSRGLRGIIDYGYTF. CDR3 nucleotide sequence: TGTGCCAGCAGTCGCGGGTTGCGGGGCATTATCGACTATGGCTACACCTTC. The chain uses TRBV6-1 and TRBJ1-2; D is perhaps TRBD1 (5 bases). The germline CDR1 and CDR2 sequences are MNHNS and SASEGT. V was trimmed by 5 bases and J by 3 bases, leaving 22 bases between them. This CDR3 is 17 amino acids long.

A few counts support this clonotype. The gene calls are TRBV10-3 and TRBJ2-1; D is perhaps TRBD1 (6 bases). CDR3 length: 14 amino acids. V was cut by 10 bases and J by 5 bases, with 18 bases left in between. Germline CDR1 ENHRY, CDR2 SYGVKD. The CDR3 protein is CATGTTKGDNEQFF. CDR3 coding DNA: TGTGCCACCGGGACAACTAAGGGCGACAATGAGCAGTTCTTC.

This clonotype was found many times. This rearrangement joins TRBV12-3 or TRBV12-4 to TRBJ2-3, with 7 bases fitting TRBD1. The CDR3 covers 15 residues. The V segment lost 3 bases and the J segment 5 bases; nucleotides outside the gene matches: 8. This chain's CDR3 is CASSLGRGHGDTQYF. The CDR3 coding sequence is TGTGCCAGCAGTTTGGGTAGGGGGCATGGAGATACGCAGTATTTT.

V is TRBV2 and J is TRBJ2-7, with 7 bases that match TRBD2. The V and J ends lost 8 bases and 0 bases, in that order; junction bases with no gene match: 7. Germline-derived CDR1 and CDR2 are SNHLY and FYNNEI. CDR3 length: 14 residues. Here the CDR3 DNA reads TGTGCCAGCGGAGGCGGCGGGAGCTCCTACGAGCAGTACTTC. It is translated as CASGGGGSSYEQYF.

Ten or more counts support this clonotype. V is TRBV28 and J is TRBJ1-4, with 9 bases identical to TRBD1. Losses at the gene ends were 7 bases for V and 2 bases for J; bases not matched to a gene: 5. In germline, CDR1 is MDHEN, CDR2 SYDVKM. The length of the CDR3 is 15 residues. The CDR3 spells CASTGDRVTNEKLFF. The CDR3 DNA sequence: TGTGCCAGCACTGGGGACAGGGTTACTAATGAAAAACTGTTTTTT.

This clonotype was counted only a few times. The chain is built from TRBV20-1 and TRBJ2-5; D not resolved. The germline V gene encodes CDR1 DFQATT and CDR2 SNEGSKA (reference sequence). The CDR3 covers 12 residues. V lost 3 bases, J lost 2 bases, and 7 bases lay in between. The CDR3 protein is CSASIPQETQYF. The CDR3 DNA is TGCAGTGCTAGTATACCGCAAGAGACCCAGTACTTC.

The V gene is TRBV29-1, the J gene TRBJ2-5; D gene uncertain. The CDR3 contains 12 residues. With 4 bases removed from V and 2 bases from J, the gap between germline ends came to 8 bases. The germline V gene has CDR1 SQVTM and CDR2 ANQGSEA. The CDR3 DNA reads as TGCAGCGTTGTCCTGACACAAGAGACCCAGTACTTC. The encoded protein is CSVVLTQETQYF.

J is TRBJ2-7 and V is TRBV20-1; unclear D gene. The CDR3 is made up of 15 amino acids. Per the germline V gene, CDR1 is DFQATT and CDR2 is SNEGSKA (reference sequence). V was cut by 3 bases and J by 1 base, with 16 bases left in between. The chain's CDR3 is CSASGRMTGSYEQYF. CDR3 DNA: TGCAGTGCTAGCGGCAGAATGACTGGGTCCTACGAGCAGTACTTC.

This clonotype was seen many times. The chain recombines TRBV2 with TRBJ1-1, with TRBD1 matching 7 bases. The J segment lost 5 bases and the V segment lost 5 bases, leaving 5 bases of the junction unmatched. The CDR3 runs 13 residues. CDR1 and CDR2 (germline): SNHLY, FYNNEI. CDR3 DNA: TGTGCCAGCAGTCCAGACAGGGAGACTGAAGCTTTCTTT. Translated, it gives CASSPDRETEAFF.

This clonotype appeared many times. The genes are TRBV6-5 and TRBJ1-6, with D perhaps TRBD1 (5 bases). V gave up 0 bases and J gave up 8 bases, with 14 bases separating them. Per germline, CDR1 MNHEY and CDR2 SVGAGI. The CDR3 has 16 amino acids. In DNA form, the CDR3 reads TGTGCCAGCAGTTACTCGAGGGGAGCGGGGTATTCACCCCTCCACTTT. It encodes CASSYSRGAGYSPLHF.

In this sample, this clonotype turned up many times. The chain uses TRBV7-2 and TRBJ2-1; D is unclear. Germline-derived CDR1 and CDR2 are SGHTA and FQGNSA. The CDR3 has 17 residues. The V gene lost 1 base and the J gene lost 8 bases, with 21 bases spanning the gap. The CDR3 reads CASSLGVAAPRRDEQFF. CDR3 nucleotide sequence: TGTGCCAGCAGCTTAGGTGTCGCGGCTCCGAGAAGGGATGAGCAGTTCTTC.

This clonotype was observed a few times. The rearrangement joins TRBV6-5 to TRBJ2-2; 9 nucleotides match TRBD2. The trim removed 2 bases at V and 4 bases at J, leaving 8 bases unmatched. CDR3 length equals 17 residues. Germline loops: CDR1 MNHEY, CDR2 SVGAGI. The CDR3 region has the DNA TGTGCCAGCAGTTACGCTGGGACTAGCCTCGCCACCGGGGAGCTGTTTTTT. It yields the protein CASSYAGTSLATGELFF.

The sample holds many counts of this clonotype. The chain has TRBV5-6 and TRBJ1-2; no clear D. The CDR3 contains 14 residues. V was pared by 6 bases and J by 5 bases, with 17 bases between. Looked up from germline, CDR1 is SGHDT and CDR2 is YYEEEE. CDR3 amino acids: CASTPTAIGYGYTF. The DNA for the CDR3 is TGTGCCAGCACCCCGACCGCAATCGGATATGGCTACACCTTC.

In its sample, this clonotype was seen many times. In DNA, the CDR3 is TGCAGTGCTTCCCCAGCGGGATTAAGAGAGACCCAGTACTTC. Its protein is CSASPAGLRETQYF. V usage is TRBV20-1 and J usage is TRBJ2-5; 7 bases align to TRBD2. This CDR3 is 14 amino acids long. CDR1 and CDR2 from the germline V gene are DFQATT and SNEGSKA (reference sequence). The junction had 10 bases not matched to a gene; V was cut back by 5 bases and J by 4 bases.

The chain links TRBV19 to TRBJ2-7, with 9 bases that match TRBD1. Germline CDR1 LNHDA, CDR2 SQIVND (reference sequence). The CDR3 loop spans 15 amino acids. The V and J ends lost 8 bases and 2 bases, in that order; junction bases with no gene match: 10. CDR3 in amino acids: CASAPGTGSPYEQYF. For the CDR3, the DNA is TGTGCCAGTGCCCCCGGGACAGGGAGTCCCTACGAGCAGTACTTC.

This clonotype was observed at least ten times. The chain recombines TRBV3-1 with TRBJ1-2; D remains unclear. Deletions cut 3 bases from V and 8 bases from J, with 16 bases between. Germline assignment: CDR1 LGHDT and CDR2 YNNKEL (reference sequence). The CDR3 has 14 amino acids. In DNA form, the CDR3 reads TGTGCCAGCAGCCAGACCACGGCTGGGAGCGGCTACACCTTC. Translated, it gives CASSQTTAGSGYTF.

This clonotype has more than one count but fewer than ten. The chain employs TRBV5-1 and TRBJ1-2, with a weak D call TRBD1 (6 bases). The V gene lost 4 bases and the J gene lost 9 bases, with 22 bases spanning the gap. The CDR3 is made up of 15 amino acids. Germline V gene lookup returns CDR1 SGHRS and CDR2 YFSETQ. For the CDR3, the DNA is TGCGCCAGCAGCACCTTCCGGGACACCGACACCAGCTACACCTTC. Amino acid sequence: CASSTFRDTDTSYTF.

This clonotype occurred a few times. The V and J genes are TRBV27 and TRBJ2-5, with 7 bases that match TRBD2. V trimming: 6 bases; J trimming: 5 bases; junction bases outside the gene matches: 6. Germline assignment: CDR1 MNHEY and CDR2 SMNVEV (reference sequence). The CDR3 length is 13 residues. The CDR3 is CASRGGWAETQYF. The CDR3 DNA follows: TGTGCCAGCAGGGGGGGGTGGGCGGAGACCCAGTACTTC.

This clonotype was picked up a small number of times. This CDR3 is CASSYQGDRQPQHF. DNA for the CDR3: TGTGCCAGCAGTTATCAGGGGGATCGTCAGCCCCAGCATTTT. J is TRBJ1-5 and V is TRBV6-5; 7 bases are shared with TRBD1. Germline V gene sequence: CDR1 MNHEY, CDR2 SVGAGI. This CDR3 spans 14 amino acids. Trimming cost V 3 bases and J 6 bases; bases outside gene matches: 5.

The sample holds many counts of this clonotype. The V and J genes are TRBV19 and TRBJ2-3; the D is unclear. This CDR3 has 13 amino acids. The V gene's germline CDR1 is LNHDA and CDR2 SQIVND (reference sequence). With 1 base removed from V and 0 bases from J, the gap between germline ends came to 2 bases. The CDR3 spells CASSIGSTDTQYF. The CDR3 DNA follows: TGTGCCAGTAGTATAGGAAGCACAGATACGCAGTATTTT.

This clonotype was recorded a few times. This sequence joins TRBV20-1 and TRBJ1-2; no firm D call. Germline CDR1 and CDR2: DFQATT and SNEGSKA (reference sequence). This CDR3 contains 14 residues. The V end lost 1 base, the J end lost 5 bases, and 14 bases lay between the germline ends. The CDR3 region is CSARVSIPPYGYTF. The CDR3 DNA sequence: TGCAGTGCTAGAGTCTCAATCCCCCCGTATGGCTACACCTTC.

This chain uses TRBV25-1 with TRBJ2-2; 9 nucleotides align to TRBD2. Germline V gene sequence: CDR1 MGHDK, CDR2 SYGVNS. V was clipped by 5 bases and J by 8 bases; unmatched bases: 12. The CDR3 extends over 16 amino acids. The CDR3 region has the DNA TGTGCCAGCAGTTCGAATAGCGGGAGCGCTTTGGGGGAGCTGTTTTTT. It encodes CASSSNSGSALGELFF. Drawing the rest from reference TRBV25-1 and TRBJ2-2, the complete variable domain is EADIYQTPRYLVIGTGKKITLECSQTMGHDKMYWYQQDPGMELHLIHYSYGVNSTEKGDLSSESTVSRIRTEHFPLTLESARPSHTSQYLCASSSNSGSALGELFFGEGSRLTVL.

This sequence joins TRBV12-5 and TRBJ1-5; a possible D gene is TRBD1 (5 bases). The CDR3 extends over 16 amino acids. Trimming removed 8 bases from V and 4 bases from J, with 21 bases in between. The germline CDR1 and CDR2 sequences are LGHNT and FRNRAP. The CDR3 DNA is TGTGCTAGTCTTGGGACCGTCAACCGGCATAATCAGCCCCAGCATTTT. Translating it yields CASLGTVNRHNQPQHF.

This clonotype was found many times. The genes are TRBV20-1 and TRBJ2-5; 10 bases map to TRBD1. The CDR3 extends over 15 amino acids. The V segment lost 6 bases and the J segment 4 bases; nucleotides outside the gene matches: 11. The germline V gene encodes CDR1 DFQATT and CDR2 SNEGSKA (reference sequence). The CDR3 loop reads CSAMPGQGLGETQYF. DNA for the CDR3: TGCAGTGCCATGCCGGGACAGGGGCTGGGAGAGACCCAGTACTTC.

This clonotype was seen repeatedly, ten times or more. The CDR3: CASSLARDRGWSNQPQHF. In DNA, the CDR3 is TGTGCCAGCAGTTTAGCCCGGGACAGGGGTTGGAGCAATCAGCCCCAGCATTTT. The V gene is TRBV12-3 or TRBV12-4, the J gene TRBJ1-5, with 10 nucleotides matching TRBD1. This CDR3 has 18 amino acids. Unmatched junction bases numbered 6, after V lost 0 bases and J lost 1 base.

The genes are TRBV16 and TRBJ1-2; the D is unclear. Germline values: CDR1 KGHSY, CDR2 FQNENV. The CDR3 is 12 amino acids. V was trimmed by 0 bases and J by 7 bases, leaving 6 bases between them. CDR3 bases: TGTGCCAGCAGCCAATCAGGAGTTGGCTACACCTTC. Translating it yields CASSQSGVGYTF.

This clonotype has ten or more counts. The V call is TRBV20-1, the J call TRBJ2-7; 8 bases match TRBD2. With V trimmed by 3 bases and J by 5 bases, 6 bases remained unmatched. Germline V gene lookup returns CDR1 DFQATT and CDR2 SNEGSKA (reference sequence). The CDR3 sequence is 13 residues long. CDR3 nucleotide sequence: TGCAGTGCTAGCGGGGGGGGAGGGGACGAGCAGTACTTC. This gives the protein CSASGGGGDEQYF.

Ten or more counts support this clonotype. This chain connects TRBV6-5 to TRBJ1-6; D not certain. CDR3 size: 19 residues. With 4 bases removed from V and 0 bases from J, the gap between germline ends came to 19 bases. Germline CDR1 and CDR2: MNHEY and SVGAGI. CDR3 sequence: CASSSFGLPGSSYNSPLHF. CDR3 nucleotides: TGTGCCAGCAGTTCCTTTGGACTGCCCGGGAGCTCCTATAATTCACCCCTCCACTTT.